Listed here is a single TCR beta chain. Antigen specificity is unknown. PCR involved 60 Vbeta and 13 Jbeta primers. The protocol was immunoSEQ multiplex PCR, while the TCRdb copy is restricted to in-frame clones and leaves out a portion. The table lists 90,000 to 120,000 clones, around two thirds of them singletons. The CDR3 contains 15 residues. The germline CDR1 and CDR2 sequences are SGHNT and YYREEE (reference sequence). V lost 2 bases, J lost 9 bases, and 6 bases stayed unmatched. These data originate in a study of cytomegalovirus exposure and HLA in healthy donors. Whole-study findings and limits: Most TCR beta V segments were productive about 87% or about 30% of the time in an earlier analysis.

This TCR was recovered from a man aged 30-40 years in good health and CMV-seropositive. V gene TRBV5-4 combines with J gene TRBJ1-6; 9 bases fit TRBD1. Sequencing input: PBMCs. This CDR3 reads CASSLWDRVFSPLHF. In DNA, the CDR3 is TGTGCCAGCAGCTTATGGGACAGGGTTTTTTCACCCCTCCACTTT.